The source of this T cell receptor beta chain is a study of T cell repertoires in cytomegalovirus infection. Points on this clonotype: The antigen is unknown.

MiXCR, applied by TCRdb to the reads, yields one record per CDR3 protein. The table shows 370,000 or so distinct CDR3 sequences, with about 35% occurring only once. The TCR sequence derives from a human donor in good health (CMV status not recorded). Some clones in this sample may be carry-over from other donors' samples. This sample comprised cultured PBMCs, obtained from culture after CMV antigen stimulation.

The CDR3 sequence: CSAATSLGDSGNTIYF. The CDR3 DNA is TGCAGTGCCGCAACCAGTTTAGGGGACTCTGGAAACACCATATATTTT. The chain couples TRBV20-1 to TRBJ1-3; perhaps TRBD1 as D (5 bases). CDR1 and CDR2 from the germline V gene are DFQATT and SNEGSKA (reference sequence). The CDR3 extends over 16 amino acids. V was pared by 6 bases and J by 0 bases, with 18 bases between.